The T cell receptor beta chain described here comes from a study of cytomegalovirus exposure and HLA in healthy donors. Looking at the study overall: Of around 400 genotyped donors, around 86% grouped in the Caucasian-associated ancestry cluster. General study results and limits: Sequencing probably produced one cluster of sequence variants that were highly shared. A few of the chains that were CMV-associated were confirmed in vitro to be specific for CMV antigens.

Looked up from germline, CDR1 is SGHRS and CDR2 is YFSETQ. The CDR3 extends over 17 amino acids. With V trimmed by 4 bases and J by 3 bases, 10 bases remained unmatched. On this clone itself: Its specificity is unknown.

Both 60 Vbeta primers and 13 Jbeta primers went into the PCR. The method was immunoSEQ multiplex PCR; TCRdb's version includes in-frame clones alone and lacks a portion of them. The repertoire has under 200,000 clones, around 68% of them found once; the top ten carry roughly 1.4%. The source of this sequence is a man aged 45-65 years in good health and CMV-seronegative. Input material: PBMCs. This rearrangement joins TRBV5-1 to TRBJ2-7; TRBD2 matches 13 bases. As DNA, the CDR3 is TGCGCCAGCAGCCTCGGACTAGCGGGGGCCAATTACTACGAGCAGTACTTC. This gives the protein CASSLGLAGANYYEQYF.